Each of the 20 T cell receptor beta chains below was sequenced from the same sample in a study of blood T cell repertoires in COVID-19. The table came from immunoSEQ multiplex PCR; TCRdb's copy has only in-frame clones and leaves some out. The table records 250,000 or so clones, more than 80% of them present only once. The sample consisted of PBMCs or T cells enriched from blood (not recorded which). These receptor sequences come from a man aged 55 to 70 who had recovered from COVID-19.

The V and J genes are TRBV18 and TRBJ2-5, with D possibly TRBD1 on 6 matching bases. This CDR3 comprises 15 residues. Trimming cost V 3 bases and J 3 bases, with 14 bases left between them. CDR1 and CDR2 (germline): KGHSH, LQKENI. The CDR3 nucleotides are TGTGCCAGCTCACCCCGGACAGCAAATAAAGAGACCCAGTACTTC. This codes for CASSPRTANKETQYF.

This chain joins TRBV5-6 and TRBJ1-1; 7 bases match TRBD1. The germline CDR1 and CDR2 sequences are SGHDT and YYEEEE. This CDR3 region has 15 residues. With V trimmed by 1 base and J by 1 base, 4 bases remained unmatched. CDR3 sequence (DNA): TGTGCCAGCAGCTTGCAGGGGGATAGGAACACTGAAGCTTTCTTT. It translates to CASSLQGDRNTEAFF.

The CDR3 DNA sequence: TGTGCTAGTGGGACACCCGGGACAGGGGGCGAAATTGACACCGGGGAGCTGTTTTTT. This gives the protein CASGTPGTGGEIDTGELFF. This rearrangement joins TRBV12-5 to TRBJ2-2; 12 bases agree with TRBD1. Germline loops: CDR1 LGHNT, CDR2 FRNRAP. V lost 6 bases, J lost 3 bases, and 14 bases stayed unmatched. This CDR3 has 19 residues. Using reference TRBV12-5 and TRBJ2-2 for the parts outside the CDR3, the full variable domain is DARVTQTPRHKVTEMGQEVTMRCQPILGHNTVFWYRQTMMQGLELLAYFRNRAPLDDSGMPKDRFSAEMPDATLATLKIQPSEPRDSAVYFCASGTPGTGGEIDTGELFFGEGSRLTVL.

The gene calls are TRBV3-1 (or the pseudogene TRBV3-2) and TRBJ1-2; possible D gene TRBD1, 5 bases. The length of the CDR3 is 15 residues. With 1 base removed from V and 2 bases from J, the gap between germline ends came to 11 bases. Germline CDR1 LGHDT, CDR2 YNNKEL (reference sequence). In DNA, the CDR3 is TGTGCCAGCAGCCAAGTAGGAGACAGAAACTATGGCTACACCTTC. It is translated as CASSQVGDRNYGYTF.

The V and J genes are TRBV3-1 (or the pseudogene TRBV3-2) and TRBJ1-1; 7 bases are a match to TRBD1. CDR1 LGHDT and CDR2 YNNKEL come from the germline V gene (reference sequence). The junction had 3 bases not matched to a gene; V was cut back by 2 bases and J by 6 bases. This CDR3 region has 13 residues. The CDR3 sequence is CASSQRQGSEAFF. Here the CDR3 DNA reads TGTGCCAGCAGCCAACGACAGGGTTCTGAAGCTTTCTTT.

This clone appeared a few times. The V and J genes are TRBV21-1 and TRBJ1-5; the table assigns TRBD1, which was not confirmed against the DNA. TRBV21-1 is listed as a pseudogene. The CDR3 length is 15 residues. In DNA, the CDR3 is TGTGCCAGCAGCAAAGAGGTCAGGTCGGCTCAGCCCCAGCATTTT. This codes for CASSKEVRSAQPQHF.

This chain connects TRBV3-1 (or the pseudogene TRBV3-2) to TRBJ2-3; 7 bases map to TRBD2. Germline V gene sequence: CDR1 LGHDT, CDR2 YNNKEL (reference sequence). The CDR3 extends over 16 amino acids. V lost 2 bases, J lost 5 bases, and 10 bases stayed unmatched. As DNA, the CDR3 is TGTGCCAGCAGCCAAAGTATTGCGGGGGTGCAAGATACGCAGTATTTT. The encoded protein is CASSQSIAGVQDTQYF.

Details on this clone: The same CDR3 arises from other DNA sequences in this sample as well. The chain recombines TRBV7-3 with TRBJ2-3, with 7 bases lining up with TRBD2. The trim removed 2 bases at V and 1 base at J, leaving 0 bases unmatched. The CDR3 extends over 14 amino acids. CDR1 is SGHTA, CDR2 FQGTGA, per germline. The CDR3 DNA follows: TGTGCCAGCAGCTTAGCGGGGGGCACAGATACGCAGTATTTT. As protein: CASSLAGGTDTQYF.

This sequence joins TRBV11-2 and TRBJ1-5; D is ambiguous. Germline V CDR1 and CDR2: SGHAT, FQNNGV. The CDR3 loop spans 15 amino acids. Trimming stripped 3 bases from V and 2 bases from J, with 11 bases between. The CDR3 loop is CASSLGWGGNQPQHF. DNA for the CDR3: TGTGCCAGCAGCTTGGGCTGGGGAGGCAATCAGCCCCAGCATTTT.

V and J are TRBV7-6 and TRBJ1-1, with a tentative D call TRBD1 (5 bases). Between the trimmed V and J ends, which lost 1 base and 7 bases, there was a span of 16 bases. Germline loops: CDR1 SGHVS, CDR2 FNYEAQ. The length of the CDR3 is 15 residues. CDR3 residues: CASSLGAGGEVEAFF. CDR3 coding DNA: TGTGCCAGCAGCTTAGGGGCTGGGGGGGAGGTTGAAGCTTTCTTT.

V is TRBV9 and J is TRBJ1-2; D perhaps matches TRBD1 (6 bases). Trimming removed 0 bases from V and 2 bases from J, with 8 bases in between. Germline-derived CDR1 and CDR2 are SGDLS and YYNGEE. This CDR3 is built from 14 residues. CDR3 region: CASSVGDTNYGYTF. Here the CDR3 DNA reads TGTGCCAGCAGCGTAGGGGACACCAACTATGGCTACACCTTC.

J is TRBJ2-7 and V is TRBV2; possible D gene TRBD2, 5 bases. Germline V CDR1 and CDR2: SNHLY, FYNNEI. V shed 1 base and J shed 0 bases, with 7 bases lying between them. This CDR3 is built from 14 residues. The CDR3 is CASSEGGRSYEQYF. The DNA of the CDR3 is TGTGCCAGCAGTGAAGGCGGGCGCTCCTACGAGCAGTACTTC.

This chain joins TRBV19 and TRBJ2-7, with D perhaps TRBD1 (6 bases). V lost 1 base, J lost 7 bases, and 17 bases lay in between. The CDR3 has 15 amino acids. Germline-derived CDR1 and CDR2 are LNHDA and SQIVND (reference sequence). CDR3 DNA: TGTGCCAGTAGTATAGGTGGACCAGGGGTGGTGGAGCAGTACTTC. This encodes CASSIGGPGVVEQYF.

The chain couples TRBV2 to TRBJ1-2; D unresolved. In germline, CDR1 is SNHLY, CDR2 FYNNEI. The V and J ends lost 7 bases and 5 bases respectively, with 11 bases between them. CDR3 length equals 12 residues. In DNA form, the CDR3 reads TGTGCCAGCACCGAGGCGGGATATGGCTACACCTTC. Translated, it gives CASTEAGYGYTF.

V and J are TRBV4-3 and TRBJ1-1; a weak D match, TRBD1 (5 bases). The CDR3 covers 16 residues. Germline loops: CDR1 LGHNA, CDR2 YSLEER. The ends were cut back, 3 bases at V and 6 bases at J, with 20 bases in the middle. CDR3 amino acids: CASSQETGVGASEAFF. The CDR3, as DNA: TGCGCCAGCAGCCAGGAAACAGGAGTTGGGGCCTCTGAAGCTTTCTTT.

V gene TRBV11-2 combines with J gene TRBJ2-7; D is ambiguous. Germline V CDR1 and CDR2: SGHAT, FQNNGV. V dropped 3 bases and J dropped 1 base, with 10 bases sitting between them. The CDR3 consists of 14 residues. CDR3 nucleotides: TGTGCCAGCAGCTTGGGTGCTAGGTCCTACGAGCAGTACTTC. Protein sequence: CASSLGARSYEQYF.

The genes are TRBV6-6 and TRBJ1-2, with D perhaps matching TRBD1 (5 bases). The V end was cut by 4 bases, the J end by 2 bases, with 11 bases between. The CDR3 contains 14 residues. Germline V gene data show CDR1 as MNHNY and CDR2 as SVGAGI (reference sequence). The CDR3 DNA reads TGTGCCAGCAGTTTGGCAGGGCAAAACTATGGCTACACCTTC. It is translated as CASSLAGQNYGYTF.

The genes are TRBV15 and TRBJ1-5, with 7 bases that match TRBD1. V lost 3 bases and J lost 4; bases outside the gene matches: 6. Germline CDR1 and CDR2: LNHNV and YYDKDF (reference sequence). CDR3 length: 15 residues. The CDR3 DNA reads TGTGCCACCAGCAGGGCACAGGGGATGAATCAGCCCCAGCATTTT. This translates into CATSRAQGMNQPQHF.

The chain carries TRBV7-8 and TRBJ1-5; D is perhaps TRBD1 (6 bases). This CDR3 has 15 amino acids. CDR1 SGHVS and CDR2 FQNEAQ come from the germline V gene. V was trimmed by 5 bases and J by 2 bases, leaving 13 bases between them. The CDR3 sequence is CASSRLRGGNQPQHF. The CDR3 DNA reads TGTGCCAGCAGCCGCCTCAGGGGAGGCAATCAGCCCCAGCATTTT.

CDR3 in amino acids: CASSAGTGGAHGYTF. As DNA, the CDR3 is TGTGCCAGTAGCGCCGGGACAGGGGGCGCCCATGGCTACACCTTC. The chain is built from TRBV19 and TRBJ1-2; 12 nucleotides match TRBD1. The length of the CDR3 is 15 residues. The junction had 8 bases not matched to a gene; V was cut back by 6 bases and J by 6 bases. Per germline, CDR1 LNHDA and CDR2 SQIVND (reference sequence).